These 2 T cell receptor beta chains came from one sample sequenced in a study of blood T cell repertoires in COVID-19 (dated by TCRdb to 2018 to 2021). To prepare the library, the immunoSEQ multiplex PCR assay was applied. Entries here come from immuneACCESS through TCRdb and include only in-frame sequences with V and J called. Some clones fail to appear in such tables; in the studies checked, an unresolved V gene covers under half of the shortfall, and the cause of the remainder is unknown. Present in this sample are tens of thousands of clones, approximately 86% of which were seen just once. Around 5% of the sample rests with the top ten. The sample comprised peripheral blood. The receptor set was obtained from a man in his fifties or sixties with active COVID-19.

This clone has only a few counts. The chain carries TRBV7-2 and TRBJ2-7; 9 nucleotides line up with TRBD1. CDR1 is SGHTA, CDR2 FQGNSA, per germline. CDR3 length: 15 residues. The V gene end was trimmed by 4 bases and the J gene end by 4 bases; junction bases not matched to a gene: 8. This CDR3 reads CASSSPGTGKYEQYF. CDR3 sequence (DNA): TGTGCCAGCAGCTCCCCCGGGACAGGGAAGTACGAGCAGTACTTC.

CDR3 DNA sequence: TGTGCCAGCAGCTTAGCCGCGGGAGATACGCAGTATTTT. Translated, it gives CASSLAAGDTQYF. V is TRBV7-2 and J is TRBJ2-3, with TRBD2 as a possible D gene (5 bases). The V gene lost 0 bases and the J gene lost 5 bases, with 6 bases spanning the gap. Germline-derived CDR1 and CDR2 are SGHTA and FQGNSA. The CDR3 has 13 residues.